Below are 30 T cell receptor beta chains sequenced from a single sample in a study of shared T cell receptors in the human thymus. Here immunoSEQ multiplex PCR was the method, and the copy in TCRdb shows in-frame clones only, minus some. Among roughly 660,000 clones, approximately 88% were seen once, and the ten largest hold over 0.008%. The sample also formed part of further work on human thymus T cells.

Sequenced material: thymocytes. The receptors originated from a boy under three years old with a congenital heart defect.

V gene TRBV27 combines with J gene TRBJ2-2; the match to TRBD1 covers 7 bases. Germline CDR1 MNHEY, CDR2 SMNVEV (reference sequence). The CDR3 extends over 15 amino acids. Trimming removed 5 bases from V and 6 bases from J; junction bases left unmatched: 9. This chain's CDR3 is CASSDRAPLSGELFF. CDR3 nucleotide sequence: TGTGCCAGCAGTGACAGGGCACCCTTGTCCGGGGAGCTGTTTTTT.

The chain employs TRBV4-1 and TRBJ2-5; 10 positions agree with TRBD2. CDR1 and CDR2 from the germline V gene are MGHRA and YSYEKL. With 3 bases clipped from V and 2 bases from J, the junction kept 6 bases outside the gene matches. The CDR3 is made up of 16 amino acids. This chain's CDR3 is CASSHPRTSGQETQYF. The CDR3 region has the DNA TGCGCCAGCAGCCATCCCCGGACTAGCGGACAAGAGACCCAGTACTTC.

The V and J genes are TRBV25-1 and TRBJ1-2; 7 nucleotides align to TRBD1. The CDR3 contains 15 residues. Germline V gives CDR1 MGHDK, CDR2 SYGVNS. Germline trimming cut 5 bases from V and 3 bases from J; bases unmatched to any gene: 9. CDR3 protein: CASSLTTGTDYGYTF. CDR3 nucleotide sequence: TGTGCCAGCAGTCTGACAACCGGGACAGACTATGGCTACACCTTC.

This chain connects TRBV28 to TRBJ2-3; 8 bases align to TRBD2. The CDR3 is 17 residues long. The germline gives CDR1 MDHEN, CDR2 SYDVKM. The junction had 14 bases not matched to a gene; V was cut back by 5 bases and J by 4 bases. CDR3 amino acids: CASSPLRLAWRADTQYF. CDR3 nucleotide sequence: TGTGCCAGCAGTCCCCTCCGACTAGCGTGGAGGGCAGATACGCAGTATTTT.

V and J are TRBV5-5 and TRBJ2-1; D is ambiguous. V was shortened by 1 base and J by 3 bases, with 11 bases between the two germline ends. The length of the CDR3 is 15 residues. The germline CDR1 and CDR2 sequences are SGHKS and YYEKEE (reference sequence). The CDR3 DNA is TGTGCCAGCAGCTTGTGTCCAGCGAGCTACAATGAGCAGTTCTTC. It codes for CASSLCPASYNEQFF.

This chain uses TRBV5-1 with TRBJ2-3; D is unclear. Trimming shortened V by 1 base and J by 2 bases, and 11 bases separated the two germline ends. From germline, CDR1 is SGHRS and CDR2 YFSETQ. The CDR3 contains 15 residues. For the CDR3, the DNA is TGCGCCAGCAGCTTGTTAGAGCCTCACACAGATACGCAGTATTTT. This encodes CASSLLEPHTDTQYF.

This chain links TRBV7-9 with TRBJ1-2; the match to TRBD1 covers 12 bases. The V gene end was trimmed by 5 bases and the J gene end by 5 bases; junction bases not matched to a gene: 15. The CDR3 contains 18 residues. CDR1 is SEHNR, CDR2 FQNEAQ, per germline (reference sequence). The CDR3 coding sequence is TGTGCCAGCAGCCCTGGGACAGGGGGCGCCGGGCCTTTTTATGGCTACACCTTC. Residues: CASSPGTGGAGPFYGYTF.

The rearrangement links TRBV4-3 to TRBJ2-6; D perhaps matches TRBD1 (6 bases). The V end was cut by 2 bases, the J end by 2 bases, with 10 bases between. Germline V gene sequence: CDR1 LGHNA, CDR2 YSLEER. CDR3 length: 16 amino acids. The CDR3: CASSQSEGAGANVLTF. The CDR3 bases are TGCGCCAGCAGCCAATCTGAGGGGGCTGGGGCCAACGTCCTGACTTTC.

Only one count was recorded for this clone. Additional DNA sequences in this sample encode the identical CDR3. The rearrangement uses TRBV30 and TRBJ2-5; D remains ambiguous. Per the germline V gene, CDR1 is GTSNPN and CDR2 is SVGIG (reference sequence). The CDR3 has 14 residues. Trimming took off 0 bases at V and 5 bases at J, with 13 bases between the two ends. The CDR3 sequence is CAWSVPGRGETQYF. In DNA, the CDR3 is TGTGCCTGGAGTGTACCGGGTCGAGGCGAGACCCAGTACTTC.

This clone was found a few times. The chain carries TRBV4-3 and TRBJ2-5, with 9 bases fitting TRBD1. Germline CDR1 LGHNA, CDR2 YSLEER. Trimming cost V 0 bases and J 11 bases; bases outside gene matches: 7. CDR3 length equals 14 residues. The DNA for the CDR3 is TGCGCCAGCAGCCAAGATTTCCGGACAGGGGCGCAGTACTTC. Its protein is CASSQDFRTGAQYF.

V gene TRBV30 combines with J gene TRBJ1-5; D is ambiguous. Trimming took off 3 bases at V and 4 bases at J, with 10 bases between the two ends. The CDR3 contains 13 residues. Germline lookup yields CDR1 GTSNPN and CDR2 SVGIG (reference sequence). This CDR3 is CAWSLPLNQPQHF. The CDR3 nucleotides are TGTGCCTGGAGCCTCCCCCTGAATCAGCCCCAGCATTTT. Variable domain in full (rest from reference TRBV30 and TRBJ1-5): SQTIHQWPATLVQPVGSPLSLECTVEGTSNPNLYWYRQAAGRGLQLLFYSVGIGQISSEVPQNLSASRPQDRQFILSSKKLLLSDSGFYLCAWSLPLNQPQHFGDGTRLSIL.

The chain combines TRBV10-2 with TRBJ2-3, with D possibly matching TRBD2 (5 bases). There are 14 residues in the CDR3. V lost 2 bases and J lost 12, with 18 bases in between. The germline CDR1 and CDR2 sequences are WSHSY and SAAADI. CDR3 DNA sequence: TGCGCCAGCAGTGAGCCGGAACTAGTTCAATTTCAGTATTTT. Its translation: CASSEPELVQFQYF.

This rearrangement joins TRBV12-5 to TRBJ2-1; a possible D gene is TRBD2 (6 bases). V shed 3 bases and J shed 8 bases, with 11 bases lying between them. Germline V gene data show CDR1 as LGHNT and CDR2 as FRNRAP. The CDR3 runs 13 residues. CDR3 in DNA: TGTGCTAGTGGTTTTGCGCCTAGCGATGAGCAGTTCTTC. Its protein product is CASGFAPSDEQFF.

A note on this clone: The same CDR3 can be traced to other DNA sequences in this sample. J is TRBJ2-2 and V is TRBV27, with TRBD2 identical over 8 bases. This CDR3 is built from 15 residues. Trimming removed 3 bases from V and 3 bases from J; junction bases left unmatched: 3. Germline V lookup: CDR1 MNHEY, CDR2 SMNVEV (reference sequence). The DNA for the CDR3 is TGTGCCAGCAGTTTCGGAGCGGGAGACACCGGGGAGCTGTTTTTT. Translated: CASSFGAGDTGELFF.

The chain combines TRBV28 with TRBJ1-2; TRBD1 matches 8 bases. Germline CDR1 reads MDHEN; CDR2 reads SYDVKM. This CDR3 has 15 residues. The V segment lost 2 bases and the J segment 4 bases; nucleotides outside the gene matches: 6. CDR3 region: CASSLEEGQAYGYTF. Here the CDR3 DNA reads TGTGCCAGCAGTTTAGAGGAGGGACAGGCCTATGGCTACACCTTC.

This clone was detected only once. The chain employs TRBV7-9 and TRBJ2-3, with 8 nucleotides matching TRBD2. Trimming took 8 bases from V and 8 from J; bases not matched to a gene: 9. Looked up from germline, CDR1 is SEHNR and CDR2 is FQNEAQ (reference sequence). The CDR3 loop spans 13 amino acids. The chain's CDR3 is CASVGGRGATQYF. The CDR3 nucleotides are TGTGCCAGCGTTGGGGGGCGGGGGGCTACGCAGTATTTT. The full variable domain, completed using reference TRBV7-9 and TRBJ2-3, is DTGVSQNPRHKITKRGQNVTFRCDPISEHNRLYWYRQTLGQGPEFLTYFQNEAQLEKSRLLSDRFSAERPKGSFSTLEIQRTEQGDSAMYLCASVGGRGATQYFGPGTRLTVL.

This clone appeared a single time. CDR3 sequence reads: CASSFSETSTDTQYF. CDR3 nucleotides: TGCGCCAGCAGCTTTAGCGAGACCAGCACAGATACGCAGTATTTT. The chain combines TRBV5-1 with TRBJ2-3; TRBD2 is a possible D gene (5 bases). V dropped 2 bases and J dropped 0 bases, with 10 bases sitting between them. This CDR3 has 15 amino acids. Germline CDR1 reads SGHRS; CDR2 reads YFSETQ.

CDR3 sequence: CASSNPYKGQGMVILPQHF. CDR3 nucleotides: TGCGCCAGCAGCAACCCATATAAGGGACAGGGGATGGTCATTCTGCCCCAGCATTTT. The V gene is TRBV5-1, the J gene TRBJ1-5, with TRBD1 matching over 10 bases. CDR1 is SGHRS and CDR2 is YFSETQ in the germline V gene. The V segment lost 4 bases and the J segment 9 bases; nucleotides outside the gene matches: 22. The CDR3 length is 19 residues.

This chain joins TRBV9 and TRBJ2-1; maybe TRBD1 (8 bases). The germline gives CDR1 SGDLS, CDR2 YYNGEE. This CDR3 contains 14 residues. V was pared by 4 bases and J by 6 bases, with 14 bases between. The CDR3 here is CASSLTGGGNEQFF. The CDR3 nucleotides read TGTGCCAGCAGCTTAACAGGGGGGGGCAATGAGCAGTTCTTC.

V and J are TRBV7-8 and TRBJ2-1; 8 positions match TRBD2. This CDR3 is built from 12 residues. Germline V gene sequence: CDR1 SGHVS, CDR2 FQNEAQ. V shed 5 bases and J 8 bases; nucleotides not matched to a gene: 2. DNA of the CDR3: TGTGCCAGCAGCCCAGCGGGGGATGAGCAGTTCTTC. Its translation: CASSPAGDEQFF.

In DNA form, the CDR3 reads TGTGCCAGCAGCCCACTCCCACTTAAATACAATGAGCAGTTCTTC. It specifies CASSPLPLKYNEQFF. The rearrangement links TRBV5-8 to TRBJ2-1; the D is unclear. V shed 4 bases and J shed 4 bases, with 15 bases lying between them. This CDR3 contains 15 residues. Germline lookup yields CDR1 SGHTS and CDR2 YDEGEE.

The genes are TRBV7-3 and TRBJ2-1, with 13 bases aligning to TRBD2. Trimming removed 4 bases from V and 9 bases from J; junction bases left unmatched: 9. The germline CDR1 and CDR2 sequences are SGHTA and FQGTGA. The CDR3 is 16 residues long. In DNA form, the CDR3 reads TGTGCCAGCAGCTCGCGTACTAGCGGGAGGGTTGGTGAGCAGTTCTTC. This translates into CASSSRTSGRVGEQFF.

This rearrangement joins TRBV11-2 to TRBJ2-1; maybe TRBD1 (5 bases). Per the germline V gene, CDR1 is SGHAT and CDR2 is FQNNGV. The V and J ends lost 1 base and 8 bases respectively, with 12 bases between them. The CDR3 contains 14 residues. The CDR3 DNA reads TGTGCCAGCAGCTTAGGTTCAGGGCCCCATGAGCAGTTCTTC. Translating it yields CASSLGSGPHEQFF.

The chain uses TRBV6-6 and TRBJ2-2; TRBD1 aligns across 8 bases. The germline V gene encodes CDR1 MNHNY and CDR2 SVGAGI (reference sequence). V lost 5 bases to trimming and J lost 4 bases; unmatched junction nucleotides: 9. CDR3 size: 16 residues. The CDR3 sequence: CASSHTRTGFTGELFF. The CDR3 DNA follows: TGTGCCAGCAGTCACACCCGGACAGGGTTCACCGGGGAGCTGTTTTTT.

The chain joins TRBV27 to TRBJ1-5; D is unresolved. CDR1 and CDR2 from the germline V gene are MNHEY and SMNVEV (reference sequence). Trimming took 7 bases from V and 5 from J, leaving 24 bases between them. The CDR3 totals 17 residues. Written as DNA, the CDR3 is TGTGCCAGCAATCCACAACCCCCCGGGTTCCAACATCAGCCCCAGCATTTT. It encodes CASNPQPPGFQHQPQHF.

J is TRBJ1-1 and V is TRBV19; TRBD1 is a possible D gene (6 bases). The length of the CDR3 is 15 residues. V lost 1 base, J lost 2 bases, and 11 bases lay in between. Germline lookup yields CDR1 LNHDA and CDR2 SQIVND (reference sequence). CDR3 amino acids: CASSIGAGDNTEAFF. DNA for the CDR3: TGTGCCAGTAGTATAGGCGCAGGGGACAACACTGAAGCTTTCTTT.

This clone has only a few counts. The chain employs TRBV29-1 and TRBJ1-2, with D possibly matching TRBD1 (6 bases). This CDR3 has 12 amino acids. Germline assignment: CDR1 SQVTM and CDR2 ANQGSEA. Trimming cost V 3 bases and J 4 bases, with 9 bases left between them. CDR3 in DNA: TGCAGCGTTGAGGACAGCTCCTATGGCTACACCTTC. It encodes CSVEDSSYGYTF.

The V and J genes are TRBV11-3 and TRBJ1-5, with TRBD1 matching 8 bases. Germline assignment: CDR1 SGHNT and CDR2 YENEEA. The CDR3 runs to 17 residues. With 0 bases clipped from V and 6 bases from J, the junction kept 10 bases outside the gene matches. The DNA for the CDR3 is TGTGCCAGCAGCTTAGACCGGGGCAGGGGGCGCGGTCAGCCCCAGCATTTT. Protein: CASSLDRGRGRGQPQHF.

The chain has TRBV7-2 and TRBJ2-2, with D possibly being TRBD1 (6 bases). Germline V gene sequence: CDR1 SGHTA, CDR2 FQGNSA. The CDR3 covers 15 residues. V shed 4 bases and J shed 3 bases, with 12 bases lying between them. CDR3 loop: CASSSSGAHTGELFF. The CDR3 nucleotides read TGTGCCAGCAGCTCGTCAGGGGCCCACACCGGGGAGCTGTTTTTT.

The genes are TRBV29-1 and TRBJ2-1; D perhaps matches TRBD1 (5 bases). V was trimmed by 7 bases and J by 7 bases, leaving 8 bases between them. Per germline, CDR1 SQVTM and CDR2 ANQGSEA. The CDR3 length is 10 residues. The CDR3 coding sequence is TGCAGCGCCAAGGGGAATGAGCAGTTCTTC. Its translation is CSAKGNEQFF.